Listed below are T cell receptor beta chains from one sample, sequenced in a study of cytomegalovirus exposure and HLA in healthy donors. Clones were read by immunoSEQ multiplex PCR, and TCRdb kept only the in-frame ones, dropping some. The sample shows around 150,000 clones, roughly four fifths of them seen only once. Sample: PBMCs. Receptor source: a woman aged 50 to 65 in good health and CMV-seronegative. Each CDR3 is given with its conserved first and last residue. A D gene is named only where the DNA matches it firmly. Clone size appears in some rows only: once, few, many, or a class for an expanded clone.

>-|-|TRBV30|TRBJ1-5
CAWSRGGDQPQHF
TGTGCCTGGAGTAGGGGGGGCGATCAGCCCCAGCATTTT
>-|-|TRBV11-2|TRBJ2-7
CASSLERGFGEQYF
TGTGCCAGCAGCTTAGAGAGAGGGTTCGGGGAGCAGTACTTC
>-|-|TRBV15|TRBJ2-6
CATRQGGANVLTF
TGTGCCACCAGACAGGGTGGGGCCAACGTCCTGACTTTC
>-|-|TRBV7-8|TRBJ1-4
CASSLRSRATNEKLFF
TGTGCCAGCAGCTTACGGTCCCGGGCAACTAATGAAAAACTGTTTTTT
>-|TRBD1|TRBV7-2|TRBJ1-1
CASSATGEWYTEAFF
TGTGCCAGCAGCGCGACAGGGGAGTGGTACACTGAAGCTTTCTTT
>-|-|TRBV6-1|TRBJ1-1
CASSLGAMNTEAFF
TGTGCCAGCAGTCTAGGGGCGATGAACACTGAAGCTTTCTTT
>-|-|TRBV11-1|TRBJ1-2
CASSIGTMAGYTF
TGTGCCAGCAGCATCGGAACTATGGCGGGCTACACCTTC
>-|-|TRBV11-2|TRBJ2-7
CASSLGLRDYEQYF
TGTGCCAGCAGCTTAGGACTCAGGGACTACGAGCAGTACTTC
>-|TRBD1|TRBV4-2|TRBJ1-2
CASRRDTGGLNYGYTF
TGTGCCAGCAGAAGAGATACAGGGGGCCTTAACTATGGCTACACCTTC
>-|-|TRBV14|TRBJ1-3
CASSPRVRSGNTIYF
TGTGCCAGCAGTCCCAGGGTACGCTCTGGAAACACCATATATTTT
>-|TRBD2|TRBV9|TRBJ2-7
CASSPRLAGGLYEQYF
TGTGCCAGCAGCCCTCGACTAGCGGGGGGGCTATACGAGCAGTACTTC
>-|TRBD2|TRBV7-8|TRBJ2-7
CASSMGTSGGPSYEQYF
TGTGCCAGCAGCATGGGGACTAGCGGGGGACCCTCCTACGAGCAGTACTTC
>few|TRBD1|TRBV19|TRBJ2-1
CASSPNRGANEQFF
TGTGCCAGTAGTCCTAACAGGGGGGCCAATGAGCAGTTCTTC
>-|TRBD1|TRBV9|TRBJ1-6
CASSLGQGAQDSPLHF
TGTGCCAGCAGCCTCGGACAGGGGGCGCAGGATTCACCCCTCCACTTT
>few|-|TRBV2|TRBJ1-1
CASVREVRNTEAFF
TGTGCCAGCGTCAGGGAGGTAAGGAACACTGAAGCTTTCTTT
>-|-|TRBV7-8|TRBJ1-3
CASSQTFSGNTIYF
TGTGCCAGCAGCCAGACATTCTCTGGAAACACCATATATTTT
>-|-|TRBV19|TRBJ2-5
CASSIDLFQGTETQYF
TGTGCCAGTAGTATAGATCTGTTCCAGGGGACGGAGACCCAGTACTTC
>once|-|TRBV6-5|TRBJ1-1
CASSYSKRDTEAFF
TGTGCCAGCAGTTACTCGAAGAGAGACACTGAAGCTTTCTTT
>once|TRBD2|TRBV7-2|TRBJ2-5
CASSVLAGGRETQYF
TGTGCCAGCAGCGTCCTAGCGGGGGGGAGGGAGACCCAGTACTTC
>-|TRBD1|TRBV19|TRBJ1-2
CASSTRGLDYGYTF
TGTGCCAGTAGTACAAGGGGGCTCGACTATGGCTACACCTTC
>-|-|TRBV7-8|TRBJ1-1
CASSLNQARTEAFF
TGTGCCAGCAGCTTAAACCAGGCCCGAACTGAAGCTTTCTTT
>-|-|TRBV10-3|TRBJ1-2
CAISNPTGNGGYTF
TGTGCCATCAGTAACCCTACGGGGAATGGTGGCTACACCTTC
>-|TRBD1|TRBV9|TRBJ2-7
CASSNGDRAYEQYF
TGTGCCAGCAGCAACGGAGACAGGGCCTACGAGCAGTACTTC
>-|TRBD1|TRBV9|TRBJ2-2
CASSESGGYGGELFF
TGTGCCAGCAGCGAGTCAGGGGGTTACGGCGGGGAGCTGTTTTTT
>-|TRBD1|TRBV5-1|TRBJ2-3
CASRGQGTDTQYF
TGCGCCAGCAGGGGACAGGGCACAGATACGCAGTATTTT